This TCR beta chain came from a study of cytomegalovirus exposure and HLA in healthy donors. The CDR3 has 15 residues. The germline V gene has CDR1 SEHNR and CDR2 FQNEAQ (reference sequence). Trimming cost V 1 base and J 6 bases; bases outside gene matches: 3. This clone appeared a single time. Its antigen is currently unknown. The primer mix had 60 Vbeta and 13 Jbeta primers. The method was immunoSEQ multiplex PCR; TCRdb's version includes in-frame clones alone and lacks a portion of them. Among 90,000 to 100,000 clones listed, roughly 76% were seen once. Study-wide findings and caveats: In an earlier analysis, productive rearrangement rates for most beta V segments clustered near 87% or 30%. Analysis performed later found about 18,000 TCR beta sequences associated with HLA alleles at 0.05 false discovery rate. Immune exposure was documented only through CMV serostatus. A likely sequencing artifact accounted for one observed cluster of highly shared sequence variants.

The sequence came from a man aged 40-49 years in good health and CMV-seronegative. This chain links TRBV7-9 with TRBJ1-6, with 7 bases aligning to TRBD1. The material sequenced was PBMCs. CDR3 protein: CASSLVRGPNSPLHF. The DNA for the CDR3 is TGTGCCAGCAGCTTAGTTAGGGGGCCTAATTCACCCCTCCACTTT.